What follows are 30 T cell receptor beta chains derived from one specimen sequenced in a study of T-cell reconstitution after alpha-beta-depleted transplantation in children. Unique molecular identifiers featured in how the TCRbeta library was prepared. A single record per CDR3 protein comes from TCRdb applying MiXCR to the PCR reads. In the table there are 500,000 or so distinct CDR3 sequences, 10% to 12% of which are singletons. The specimen was PBMCs, mostly from graft donor cells, collected 180 days after TCRalphabeta/CD19-depleted stem cell transplant. The receptors here all came from a female patient aged 2-9 years who had a stem cell transplant for aplastic anemia, so the T cells may come from the graft donor.

This rearrangement joins TRBV5-1 to TRBJ2-4; the match to TRBD1 covers 8 bases. This CDR3 is 15 amino acids long. The V gene end was trimmed by 4 bases and the J gene end by 9 bases; junction bases not matched to a gene: 12. Germline CDR1 and CDR2: SGHRS and YFSETQ. This CDR3 reads CASSIQSDRASIQYF. The CDR3 DNA reads as TGCGCCAGCAGCATACAGTCGGACAGGGCGAGCATTCAGTACTTC.

In this sample, this clonotype turned up a few times. The chain has TRBV7-9 and TRBJ2-3; TRBD2 matches at 9 bases. This CDR3 spans 16 amino acids. The germline gives CDR1 SEHNR, CDR2 FQNEAQ (reference sequence). Losses at the gene ends were 2 bases for V and 4 bases for J; bases not matched to a gene: 7. This chain's CDR3 is CASSLWAGGTPDTQYF. The CDR3 DNA is TGTGCCAGCAGCTTATGGGCGGGAGGGACCCCAGATACGCAGTATTTT.

This clonotype was detected a few times. The chain is built from TRBV7-2 and TRBJ1-3, with TRBD1 matching 7 bases. This CDR3 has 15 amino acids. Trimming took 5 bases from V and 4 from J; bases not matched to a gene: 8. Looked up from germline, CDR1 is SGHTA and CDR2 is FQGNSA. CDR3 amino acids: CASSVNRGTGNTIYF. In nucleotides, the CDR3 is TGTGCCAGCAGCGTAAACAGGGGAACCGGAAACACCATATATTTT. The full variable domain, its missing parts supplied by reference TRBV7-2 and TRBJ1-3, is GAGVSQSPSNKVTEKGKDVELRCDPISGHTALYWYRQSLGQGLEFLIYFQGNSAPDKSGLPSDRFSAERTGGSVSTLTIQRTQQEDSAVYLCASSVNRGTGNTIYFGEGSWLTVV.

The rearrangement uses TRBV7-9 and TRBJ2-7; D perhaps matches TRBD1 (5 bases). The length of the CDR3 is 14 residues. CDR1 SEHNR and CDR2 FQNEAQ come from the germline V gene (reference sequence). Deletions cut 1 base from V and 4 bases from J, with 11 bases between. Here the CDR3 reads CASSLGAGLYEQYV. CDR3 DNA sequence: TGTGCCAGCAGCTTAGGGGCAGGGCTATACGAGCAGTACGTC.

V and J are TRBV20-1 and TRBJ2-2, with TRBD2 as a possible D gene (6 bases). Trimming took 6 bases from V and 5 from J, leaving 10 bases between them. The CDR3 length is 12 residues. Germline V lookup: CDR1 DFQATT, CDR2 SNEGSKA (reference sequence). The CDR3 DNA reads as TGCAGTGCCCGGAGCGGGACCGGGGAGCTGTTTTTT. Translating it yields CSARSGTGELFF.

The sample holds a few counts of this clonotype. The CDR3, as DNA: TGTGCCAGCAGTTTCAAGGGGACGCGGTTCGAGCGGGACCTGCAGTACGAGCAGTACTTC. Its protein product is CASSFKGTRFERDLQYEQYF. The J gene is TRBJ2-7, the V gene TRBV12-3 or TRBV12-4; 7 nucleotides match TRBD2. The V gene end was trimmed by 3 bases and the J gene end by 4 bases; junction bases not matched to a gene: 24. There are 20 residues in the CDR3.

This clonotype was seen a handful of times. The chain employs TRBV10-3 and TRBJ1-2; possible D gene TRBD1, 5 bases. CDR1 and CDR2 (germline): ENHRY, SYGVKD. There are 16 residues in the CDR3. Trimming took off 2 bases at V and 9 bases at J, with 22 bases between the two ends. CDR3 nucleotide sequence: TGTGCCATCAGTGAGAAGATCCCGGGACGGCTTTGGAGCTACACCTTC. This encodes CAISEKIPGRLWSYTF.

This clonotype was found a few times. V gene TRBV24-1 combines with J gene TRBJ2-1; D is unresolved. V was cut by 3 bases and J by 5 bases, with 13 bases left in between. CDR3 size: 15 residues. CDR1 KGHDR and CDR2 SFDVKD come from the germline V gene. CDR3 sequence: CATSDPPPVNNEQFF. CDR3 in DNA: TGTGCCACCAGTGATCCACCCCCCGTTAACAATGAGCAGTTCTTC.

This clonotype has only a few counts. The genes are TRBV18 and TRBJ2-1, with 8 nucleotides matching TRBD2. The CDR3 consists of 17 residues. J was trimmed by 0 bases and V by 6 bases; bases with no gene match: 10. Germline V gene lookup returns CDR1 KGHSH and CDR2 LQKENI. In nucleotides, the CDR3 is TGTGCCAGCTCGCCAGCCAGCGGGAGACGCTCCTACAATGAGCAGTTCTTC. Protein sequence: CASSPASGRRSYNEQFF.

This sequence joins TRBV2 and TRBJ2-7; TRBD1 matches 10 bases. With V trimmed by 2 bases and J by 5 bases, 9 bases remained unmatched. Germline assignment: CDR1 SNHLY and CDR2 FYNNEI. The CDR3 consists of 16 residues. The CDR3 sequence is CASSEIFGTGVHEQYF. In DNA form, the CDR3 reads TGTGCCAGCAGTGAAATCTTCGGGACAGGGGTCCACGAGCAGTACTTC.

The sample holds a few counts of this clonotype. The rearrangement links TRBV3-1 to TRBJ1-2; no clear D gene. Trimming removed 0 bases from V and 2 bases from J, with 10 bases in between. Germline CDR1 LGHDT, CDR2 YNNKEL (reference sequence). The CDR3 consists of 15 residues. This CDR3 is CASSQELGRNYGYTF. The CDR3 DNA is TGTGCCAGCAGCCAAGAGTTGGGGAGAAACTATGGCTACACCTTC.

In this sample, this clonotype turned up many times. The rearrangement joins TRBV29-1 to TRBJ1-2; tentative D call: TRBD1 (6 bases). V lost 4 bases and J 1 base, leaving 16 bases between the germline ends. Germline-derived CDR1 and CDR2 are SQVTM and ANQGSEA. The CDR3 consists of 15 residues. CDR3 DNA sequence: TGCAGCGTTGGAAGGGGGGACGGCATTAACTATGGCTACACCTTC. This translates into CSVGRGDGINYGYTF.

This clonotype showed up just a few times. The DNA for the CDR3 is TGTGCCAGCAGTACGCCCGGGACAGGCTACAATGAGCAGTTCTTC. This sequence encodes CASSTPGTGYNEQFF. V is TRBV27 and J is TRBJ2-1; TRBD1 matches at 8 bases. After removal of 5 bases from V and 3 bases from J, the junction contained 6 bases not matched to a gene. CDR1 MNHEY and CDR2 SMNVEV come from the germline V gene (reference sequence). The CDR3 totals 15 residues.

This clonotype was counted only a few times. This chain joins TRBV12-5 and TRBJ2-3, with D perhaps being TRBD1 or TRBD2 (5 bases each). The CDR3 loop spans 14 amino acids. Germline loops: CDR1 LGHNT, CDR2 FRNRAP. Trimming stripped 7 bases from V and 0 bases from J, with 11 bases between. CDR3 in amino acids: CASALGRSTDTQYF. The CDR3 DNA follows: TGTGCTAGTGCCTTGGGACGAAGCACAGATACGCAGTATTTT.

This clonotype was recorded at least ten times. This rearrangement joins TRBV12-3 or TRBV12-4 to TRBJ1-4; D is perhaps TRBD1 (5 bases). The CDR3 extends over 13 amino acids. The V end lost 7 bases, the J end lost 4 bases, and 10 bases lay between the germline ends. The chain's CDR3 is CASTRDLNEKLFF. CDR3 sequence (DNA): TGTGCCAGCACAAGGGACCTTAATGAAAAACTGTTTTTT.

This chain joins TRBV4-3 and TRBJ2-1; TRBD2 agrees at 11 bases. The trim removed 2 bases at V and 8 bases at J, leaving 11 bases unmatched. Germline CDR1 is LGHNA and CDR2 is YSLEER. The CDR3 is 17 residues long. For the CDR3, the DNA is TGCGCCAGCAGCCAACTACTAGCGGGAGAGGGTAGGGATGAGCAGTTCTTC. It encodes CASSQLLAGEGRDEQFF.

This clonotype showed up many times. The chain carries TRBV12-3 or TRBV12-4 and TRBJ1-3; perhaps TRBD1 as D (6 bases). Trimming pared 2 bases from V and 2 bases from J, leaving 13 bases between. CDR3 length: 16 residues. CDR3 region: CASSLWQGRAGNTIYF. The CDR3 nucleotides are TGTGCCAGCAGTTTATGGCAGGGGAGGGCTGGAAACACCATATATTTT.

This chain links TRBV15 with TRBJ1-1, with D possibly being TRBD1 (5 bases). Germline values: CDR1 LNHNV, CDR2 YYDKDF (reference sequence). This CDR3 has 14 amino acids. With 1 base removed from V and 4 bases from J, the gap between germline ends came to 10 bases. CDR3: CATSRAAGRTEAFF. The DNA for the CDR3 is TGTGCCACCAGCAGAGCTGCAGGGCGCACTGAAGCTTTCTTT.

This clonotype was observed at least ten times. This chain uses TRBV12-3 or TRBV12-4 with TRBJ1-6; maybe TRBD1 (5 bases). V lost 3 bases and J lost 10, with 7 bases in between. There are 12 residues in the CDR3. DNA for the CDR3: TGTGCCAGCAGTTTGGGGGTGTCACCCCTCCACTTT. Encoded protein: CASSLGVSPLHF.

This clonotype turned up a few times. The chain joins TRBV14 to TRBJ2-2; D possibly matches TRBD1 or TRBD2 (7 bases each). The CDR3 has 13 amino acids. Germline V gene data show CDR1 as SGHDN and CDR2 as FVKESK. Trimming stripped 5 bases from V and 14 bases from J, with 18 bases between. DNA for the CDR3: TGTGCCAGCAGCTCCAGGGGGGGGATCGATCTGTTTTTT. Its protein product is CASSSRGGIDLFF.

This clonotype has more than one count but fewer than ten. This sequence joins TRBV10-2 and TRBJ1-6; 8 bases line up with TRBD1. Germline CDR1 reads WSHSY; CDR2 reads SAAADI. This CDR3 spans 15 amino acids. V trimming: 7 bases; J trimming: 6 bases; junction bases outside the gene matches: 8. CDR3 loop: CASNIRGPVNSPLHF. The CDR3 region has the DNA TGCGCCAGCAATATCAGGGGGCCAGTTAATTCACCCCTCCACTTT.

This clonotype was seen many times. The chain has TRBV29-1 and TRBJ2-5, with D possibly being TRBD1 or TRBD2 (6 bases each). The CDR3 sequence is 17 residues long. Per germline, CDR1 SQVTM and CDR2 ANQGSEA. The V and J ends lost 4 bases and 5 bases respectively, with 26 bases between them. CDR3 residues: CSVVGHSQNGGFETQYF. The CDR3 DNA reads TGCAGCGTTGTCGGCCACTCCCAAAACGGGGGCTTTGAGACCCAGTACTTC.

In this sample, this clonotype turned up a few times. The chain recombines TRBV11-3 with TRBJ2-1; 8 nucleotides line up with TRBD1. J was trimmed by 1 base and V by 8 bases; bases with no gene match: 4. The length of the CDR3 is 14 residues. Looked up from germline, CDR1 is SGHNT and CDR2 is YENEEA. In DNA form, the CDR3 reads TGTGCCAGCGCCACAGGGGGATCCTACAATGAGCAGTTCTTC. Its translation: CASATGGSYNEQFF.

This clonotype came up many times. This rearrangement joins TRBV7-2 to TRBJ1-2; TRBD1 might be the D (5 bases). CDR3 size: 12 residues. Trimming took 5 bases from V and 4 from J, leaving 8 bases between them. Germline loops: CDR1 SGHTA, CDR2 FQGNSA. CDR3 nucleotides: TGTGCCAGCAGCCGTGACAGCTATGGCTACACCTTC. Translation: CASSRDSYGYTF.

This clonotype was found a few times. The V call is TRBV6-5, the J call TRBJ2-7, with TRBD2 matching 7 bases. Unmatched junction bases numbered 5, after V lost 0 bases and J lost 6 bases. The CDR3 is 14 amino acids. Germline V gene sequence: CDR1 MNHEY, CDR2 SVGAGI. CDR3 residues: CASSYSRAGSEQYV. Written as DNA, the CDR3 is TGTGCCAGCAGTTACTCGAGAGCGGGGAGCGAGCAGTACGTC.

With regard to this clonotype: A much larger clone differs from this one at a single base, so this may be a read error. This sequence joins TRBV15 and TRBJ1-1, with TRBD1 identical over 8 bases. Trimming cost V 3 bases and J 6 bases; bases outside gene matches: 9. The germline gives CDR1 LNHNV, CDR2 YYDKDF (reference sequence). This CDR3 has 15 residues. The CDR3 is CATSSDRGPDPEAFF. CDR3 sequence (DNA): TGTGCCACCAGCAGTGACAGGGGTCCCGACCCTGAAGCTTTCTTT.

This clonotype has a count of ten or more. The rearrangement joins TRBV9 to TRBJ2-1; no definite D call. There are 15 residues in the CDR3. Germline V gives CDR1 SGDLS, CDR2 YYNGEE. The V end was cut by 4 bases, the J end by 6 bases, with 17 bases between. CDR3 in amino acids: CASSISSGVTNEQFF. The DNA of the CDR3 is TGTGCCAGCAGCATATCCTCAGGTGTTACCAATGAGCAGTTCTTC.

The V and J genes are TRBV18 and TRBJ1-5, with D unresolved. This CDR3 contains 13 residues. Per germline, CDR1 KGHSH and CDR2 LQKENI. The V gene lost 6 bases and the J gene lost 6 bases, with 12 bases spanning the gap. CDR3 sequence: CASSYSGGQPQHF. CDR3 sequence (DNA): TGTGCCAGCTCCTATTCGGGAGGTCAGCCCCAGCATTTT. Full variable domain (outside the CDR3, taken from reference TRBV18 and TRBJ1-5): NAGVMQNPRHLVRRRGQEARLRCSPMKGHSHVYWYRQLPEEGLKFMVYLQKENIIDESGMPKERFSAEFPKEGPSILRIQQVVRGDSAAYFCASSYSGGQPQHFGDGTRLSIL.

The chain uses TRBV7-7 and TRBJ2-1, with D tentatively TRBD1 or TRBD2 (5 bases each). V was trimmed by 4 bases and J by 3 bases, leaving 16 bases between them. The CDR3 length is 16 residues. Germline V gives CDR1 SSHAT, CDR2 FNYEAQ (reference sequence). The CDR3 coding sequence is TGTGCCAGCAGCTCGTTAATGTGGGACCGCTACAATGAGCAGTTCTTC. Protein: CASSSLMWDRYNEQFF.

The V gene is TRBV5-1, the J gene TRBJ1-2, with D uncertain. CDR3 size: 16 residues. V shed 5 bases and J shed 5 bases, with 22 bases lying between them. CDR1 and CDR2 (germline): SGHRS, YFSETQ. The CDR3 loop is CASRPANTSPVYGYTF. DNA of the CDR3: TGCGCCAGCAGGCCCGCAAATACGTCCCCGGTTTATGGCTACACCTTC.